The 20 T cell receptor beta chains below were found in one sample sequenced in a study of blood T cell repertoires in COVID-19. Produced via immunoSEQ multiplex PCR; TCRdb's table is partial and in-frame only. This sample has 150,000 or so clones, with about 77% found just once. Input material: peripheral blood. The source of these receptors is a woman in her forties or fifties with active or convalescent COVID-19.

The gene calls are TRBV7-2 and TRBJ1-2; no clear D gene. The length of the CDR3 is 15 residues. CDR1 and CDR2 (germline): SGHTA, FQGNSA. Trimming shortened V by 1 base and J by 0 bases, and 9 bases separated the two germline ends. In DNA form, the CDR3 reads TGTGCCAGCAGCTTAGGTAATGGAGCTAACTATGGCTACACCTTC. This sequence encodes CASSLGNGANYGYTF.

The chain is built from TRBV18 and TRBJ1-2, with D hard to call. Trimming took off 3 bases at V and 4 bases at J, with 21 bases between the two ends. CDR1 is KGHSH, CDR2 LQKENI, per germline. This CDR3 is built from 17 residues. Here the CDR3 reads CASSPSGVGGWTYGYTF. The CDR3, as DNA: TGTGCCAGCTCACCCTCCGGTGTGGGAGGGTGGACCTATGGCTACACCTTC. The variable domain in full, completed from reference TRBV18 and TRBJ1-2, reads NAGVMQNPRHLVRRRGQEARLRCSPMKGHSHVYWYRQLPEEGLKFMVYLQKENIIDESGMPKERFSAEFPKEGPSILRIQQVVRGDSAAYFCASSPSGVGGWTYGYTFGSGTRLTVV.

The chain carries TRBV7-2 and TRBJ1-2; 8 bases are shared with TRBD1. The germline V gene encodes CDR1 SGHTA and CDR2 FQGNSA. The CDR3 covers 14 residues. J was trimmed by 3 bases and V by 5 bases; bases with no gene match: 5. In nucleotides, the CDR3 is TGTGCCAGCAGCACACACAGGGGGGACTATGGCTACACCTTC. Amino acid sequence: CASSTHRGDYGYTF.

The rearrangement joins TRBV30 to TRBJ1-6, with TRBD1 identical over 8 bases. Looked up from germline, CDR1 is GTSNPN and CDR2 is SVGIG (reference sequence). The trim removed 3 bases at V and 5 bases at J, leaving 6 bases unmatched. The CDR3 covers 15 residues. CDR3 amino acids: CAWSGNRGNNSPLHF. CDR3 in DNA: TGTGCCTGGAGCGGGAACAGGGGGAATAATTCACCCCTCCACTTT.

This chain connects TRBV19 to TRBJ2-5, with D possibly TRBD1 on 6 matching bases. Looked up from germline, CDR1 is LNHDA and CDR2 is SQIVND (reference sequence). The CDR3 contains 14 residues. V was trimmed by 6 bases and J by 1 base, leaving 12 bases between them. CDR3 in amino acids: CASSGTSPQETQYF. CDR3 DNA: TGTGCCAGTAGCGGGACATCCCCCCAAGAGACCCAGTACTTC.

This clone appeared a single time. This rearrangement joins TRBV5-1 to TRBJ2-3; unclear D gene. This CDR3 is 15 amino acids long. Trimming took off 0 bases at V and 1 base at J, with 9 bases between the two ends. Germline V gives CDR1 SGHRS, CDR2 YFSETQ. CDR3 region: CASSLGPEGTDTQYF. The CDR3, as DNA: TGCGCCAGCAGCTTGGGTCCCGAGGGCACAGATACGCAGTATTTT.

For the CDR3, the DNA is TGTGCCAGCCGCAGGGGCCAGAACACCGGGGAGCTGTTTTTT. Amino acid sequence: CASRRGQNTGELFF. The chain employs TRBV3-1 (or the pseudogene TRBV3-2) and TRBJ2-2; a possible D gene is TRBD1 (6 bases). Germline assignment: CDR1 LGHDT and CDR2 YNNKEL (reference sequence). This CDR3 has 14 amino acids. V lost 8 bases and J lost 1, with 11 bases in between.

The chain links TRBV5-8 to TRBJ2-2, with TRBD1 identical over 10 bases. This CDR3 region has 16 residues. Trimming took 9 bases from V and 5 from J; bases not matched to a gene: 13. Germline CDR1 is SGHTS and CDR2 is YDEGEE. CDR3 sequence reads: CAKGQDRGLGTGELFF. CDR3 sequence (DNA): TGTGCCAAAGGACAAGACAGGGGGCTTGGGACCGGGGAGCTGTTTTTT. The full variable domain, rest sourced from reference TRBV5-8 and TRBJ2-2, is EAGVTQSPTHLIKTRGQQATLRCSPISGHTSVYWYQQALGLGLQFLLWYDEGEERNRGNFPPRFSGRQFPNYSSELNVNALELEDSALYLCAKGQDRGLGTGELFFGEGSRLTVL.

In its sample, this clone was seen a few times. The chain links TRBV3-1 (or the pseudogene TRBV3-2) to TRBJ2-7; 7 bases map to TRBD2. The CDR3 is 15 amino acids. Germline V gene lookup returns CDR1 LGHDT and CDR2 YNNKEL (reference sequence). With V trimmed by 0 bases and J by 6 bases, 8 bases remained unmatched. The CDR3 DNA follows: TGTGCCAGCAGCCAAGATGTAGCGGGTGGGCGCGAGCAGTACTTC. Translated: CASSQDVAGGREQYF.

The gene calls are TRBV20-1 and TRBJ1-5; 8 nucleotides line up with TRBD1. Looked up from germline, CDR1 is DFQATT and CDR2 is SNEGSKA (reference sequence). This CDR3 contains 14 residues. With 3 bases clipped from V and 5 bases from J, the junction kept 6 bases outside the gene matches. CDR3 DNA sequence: TGCAGTGCTAGTCTAGGACAGGGAGATCAGCCCCAGCATTTT. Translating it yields CSASLGQGDQPQHF.

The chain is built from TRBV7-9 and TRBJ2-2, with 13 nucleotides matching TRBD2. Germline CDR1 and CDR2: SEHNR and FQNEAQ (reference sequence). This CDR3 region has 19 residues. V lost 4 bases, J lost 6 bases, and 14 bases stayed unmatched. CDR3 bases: TGTGCCAGCAGCTCCGGGACTAGCGGGGCGGGTCCTTGGTCCGGGGAGCTGTTTTTT. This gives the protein CASSSGTSGAGPWSGELFF.

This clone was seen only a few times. For the CDR3, the DNA is TGTGCCAGCAGCGCTCCACCCGGGGGACATGAAAAACTGTTTTTT. Protein sequence: CASSAPPGGHEKLFF. V gene TRBV2 combines with J gene TRBJ1-4, with D perhaps matching TRBD1 (5 bases). The V end lost 6 bases, the J end lost 6 bases, and 17 bases lay between the germline ends. Per the germline V gene, CDR1 is SNHLY and CDR2 is FYNNEI. This CDR3 spans 15 amino acids.

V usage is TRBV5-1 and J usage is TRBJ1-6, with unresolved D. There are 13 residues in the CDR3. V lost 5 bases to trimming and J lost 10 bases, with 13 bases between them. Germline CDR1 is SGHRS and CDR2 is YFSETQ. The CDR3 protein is CASSPGFGSPLHF. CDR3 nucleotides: TGCGCCAGCAGTCCCGGGTTTGGCTCACCCCTCCACTTT.

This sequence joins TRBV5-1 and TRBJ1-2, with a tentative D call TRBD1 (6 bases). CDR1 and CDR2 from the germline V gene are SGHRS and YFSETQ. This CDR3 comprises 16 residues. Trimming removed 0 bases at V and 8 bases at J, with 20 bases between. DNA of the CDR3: TGCGCCAGCAGCTTGGTTCCTAAGTCAGGGGCGAGAGGCTACACCTTC. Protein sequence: CASSLVPKSGARGYTF.

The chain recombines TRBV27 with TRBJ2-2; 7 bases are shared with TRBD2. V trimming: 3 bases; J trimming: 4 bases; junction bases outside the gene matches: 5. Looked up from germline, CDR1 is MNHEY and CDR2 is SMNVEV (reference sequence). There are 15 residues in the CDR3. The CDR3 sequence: CASSFLADATGELFF. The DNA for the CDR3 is TGTGCCAGCAGTTTCCTAGCGGATGCCACCGGGGAGCTGTTTTTT.

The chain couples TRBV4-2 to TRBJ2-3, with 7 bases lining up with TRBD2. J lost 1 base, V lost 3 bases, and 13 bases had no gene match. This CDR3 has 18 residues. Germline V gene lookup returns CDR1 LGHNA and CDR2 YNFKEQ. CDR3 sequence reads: CASSHPRSGGGGTDTQYF. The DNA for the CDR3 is TGTGCCAGCAGCCATCCCCGTTCGGGGGGTGGAGGCACAGATACGCAGTATTTT.

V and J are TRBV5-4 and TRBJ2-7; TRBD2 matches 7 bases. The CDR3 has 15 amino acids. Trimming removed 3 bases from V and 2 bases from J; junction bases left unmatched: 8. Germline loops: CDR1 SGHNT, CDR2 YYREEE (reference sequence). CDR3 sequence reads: CASSSWAGETYEQYF. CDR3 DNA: TGTGCCAGCAGCTCATGGGCGGGAGAGACCTACGAGCAGTACTTC.

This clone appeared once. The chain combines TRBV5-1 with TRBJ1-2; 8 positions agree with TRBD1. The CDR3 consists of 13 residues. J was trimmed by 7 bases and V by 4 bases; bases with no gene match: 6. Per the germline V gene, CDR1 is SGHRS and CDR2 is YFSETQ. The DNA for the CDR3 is TGCGCCAGCAGCCCTGGACAGGGAGGTGGCTACACCTTC. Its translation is CASSPGQGGGYTF.

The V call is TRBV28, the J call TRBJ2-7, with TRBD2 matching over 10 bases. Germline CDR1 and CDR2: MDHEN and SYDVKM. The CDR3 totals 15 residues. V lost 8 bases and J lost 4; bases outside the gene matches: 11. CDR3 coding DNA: TGTGCCAGCGTGGGACGTACTAGCGGGGCATACGAGCAGTACTTC. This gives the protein CASVGRTSGAYEQYF.

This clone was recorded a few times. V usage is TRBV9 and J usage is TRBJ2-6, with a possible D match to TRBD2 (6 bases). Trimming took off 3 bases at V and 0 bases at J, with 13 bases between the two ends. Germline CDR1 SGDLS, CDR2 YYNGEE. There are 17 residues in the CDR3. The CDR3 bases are TGTGCCAGCAGCGCCCGCGGGACGGCCTCTGGGGCCAACGTCCTGACTTTC. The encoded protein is CASSARGTASGANVLTF. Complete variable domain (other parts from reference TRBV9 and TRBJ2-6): DSGVTQTPKHLITATGQRVTLRCSPRSGDLSVYWYQQSLDQGLQFLIQYYNGEERAKGNILERFSAQQFPDLHSELNLSSLELGDSALYFCASSARGTASGANVLTFGAGSRLTVL.